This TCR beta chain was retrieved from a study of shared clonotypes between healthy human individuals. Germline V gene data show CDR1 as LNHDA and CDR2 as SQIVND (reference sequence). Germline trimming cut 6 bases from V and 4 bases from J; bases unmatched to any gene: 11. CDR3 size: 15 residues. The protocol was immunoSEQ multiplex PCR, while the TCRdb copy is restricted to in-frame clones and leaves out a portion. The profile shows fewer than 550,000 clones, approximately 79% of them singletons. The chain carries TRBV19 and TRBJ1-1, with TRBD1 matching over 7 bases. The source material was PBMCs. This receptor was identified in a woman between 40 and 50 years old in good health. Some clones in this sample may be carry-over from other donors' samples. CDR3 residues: CASRTPTGAGTEAFF. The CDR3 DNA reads TGTGCCAGTAGGACCCCAACAGGGGCCGGCACTGAAGCTTTCTTT.